Listed below are T cell receptor beta chains from one sample, sequenced in a study of blood T cell repertoires in COVID-19. Produced via immunoSEQ multiplex PCR; TCRdb's table is partial and in-frame only. This sample carries 130,000 or so clones, around 86% of them seen once, and the ten largest clones take roughly 1.5%. The sample taken for sequencing was peripheral blood. The origin of the receptors is a human donor in a cohort sampled during active COVID-19. Both conserved end residues are part of each CDR3. The D gene is left open where the match is weak. The listing skips clone size in some rows; elsewhere it reads once, few, many or a size class.

CDR3 protein: CASSPRDRGRNGELFF
CDR3 DNA: TGTGCCAGTAGTCCCCGGGACAGGGGGCGAAACGGGGAGCTGTTTTTT
clone size: few
D gene: TRBD1
CDR3 length: 16
J gene: TRBJ2-2
V gene: TRBV19

CDR3 protein: CASSYLGTATMNTEAFF
CDR3 DNA: TGTGCCAGCAGTTACTTGGGGACAGCAACTATGAACACTGAAGCTTTCTTT
clone size: NA
D gene: TRBD1
CDR3 length: 17
J gene: TRBJ1-1
V gene: TRBV28

CDR3 protein: CASTAGGAGDGYTF
CDR3 DNA: TGTGCCAGCACGGCAGGGGGTGCCGGGGATGGCTACACCTTC
clone size: NA
D gene: TRBD1
CDR3 length: 14
J gene: TRBJ1-2
V gene: TRBV2

CDR3 protein: CASSVASGTWNEQFF
CDR3 DNA: TGTGCCAGCAGCGTAGCCTCAGGAACGTGGAATGAGCAGTTCTTC
clone size: once
D gene: NA
CDR3 length: 15
J gene: TRBJ2-1
V gene: TRBV9

CDR3 protein: CASSSFSGTPANYGYTF
CDR3 DNA: TGTGCCAGCAGCTCCTTCTCCGGGACACCAGCTAACTATGGCTACACCTTC
clone size: NA
D gene: NA
CDR3 length: 17
J gene: TRBJ1-2
V gene: TRBV5-8

CDR3 protein: CASSLTGGDTEAFF
CDR3 DNA: TGCGCCAGCAGCTTGACAGGAGGGGACACTGAAGCTTTCTTT
clone size: NA
D gene: NA
CDR3 length: 14
J gene: TRBJ1-1
V gene: TRBV5-1

CDR3 protein: CASSSPANYGYTF
CDR3 DNA: TGTGCCAGCAGTTCCCCCGCTAACTATGGCTACACCTTC
clone size: few
D gene: NA
CDR3 length: 13
J gene: TRBJ1-2
V gene: TRBV28

CDR3 protein: CASSITGGGYTF
CDR3 DNA: TGTGCCAGCAGCATTACAGGGGGAGGCTACACCTTC
clone size: NA
D gene: TRBD1
CDR3 length: 12
J gene: TRBJ1-2
V gene: TRBV3-1/TRBV3-2

CDR3 protein: CASSLSGLAKNIQYF
CDR3 DNA: TGTGCCAGCAGCTTATCTGGGCTAGCCAAAAACATTCAGTACTTC
clone size: medium-sized
D gene: NA
CDR3 length: 15
J gene: TRBJ2-4
V gene: TRBV7-9

CDR3 protein: CASSPLGQGRGNQPQHF
CDR3 DNA: TGTGCCAGCAGTCCCTTGGGACAGGGACGGGGCAATCAGCCCCAGCATTTT
clone size: NA
D gene: TRBD1
CDR3 length: 17
J gene: TRBJ1-5
V gene: TRBV27

CDR3 protein: CASSLGRGGTTNTDTQYF
CDR3 DNA: TGTGCCAGCAGCTTAGGGAGGGGAGGGACTACGAACACAGATACGCAGTATTTT
clone size: many
D gene: TRBD2
CDR3 length: 18
J gene: TRBJ2-3
V gene: TRBV7-8

CDR3 protein: CASSFSTGRAFF
CDR3 DNA: TGTGCCAGCAGCTTTTCAACAGGGCGAGCTTTCTTT
clone size: NA
D gene: NA
CDR3 length: 12
J gene: TRBJ1-1
V gene: TRBV7-9

CDR3 protein: CASSQEGTIYNEQFF
CDR3 DNA: TGCGCCAGCAGCCAAGAAGGGACTATCTACAATGAGCAGTTCTTC
clone size: once
D gene: TRBD2
CDR3 length: 15
J gene: TRBJ2-1
V gene: TRBV4-1

CDR3 protein: CASGRISGSGNTIYF
CDR3 DNA: TGTGCCAGCGGGAGGATATCAGGGTCAGGAAACACCATATATTTT
clone size: NA
D gene: NA
CDR3 length: 15
J gene: TRBJ1-3
V gene: TRBV28

CDR3 protein: CASSFEGGYEQYF
CDR3 DNA: TGTGCCAGCAGCTTTGAGGGCGGATACGAGCAGTACTTC
clone size: NA
D gene: NA
CDR3 length: 13
J gene: TRBJ2-7
V gene: TRBV7-9

CDR3 protein: CASSPAALWEQFF
CDR3 DNA: TGTGCCAGCTCACCAGCGGCACTTTGGGAGCAGTTCTTC
clone size: NA
D gene: NA
CDR3 length: 13
J gene: TRBJ2-1
V gene: TRBV18

CDR3 protein: CASSEGNQPQHF
CDR3 DNA: TGTGCCAGTAGTGAGGGAAATCAGCCCCAGCATTTT
clone size: few
D gene: NA
CDR3 length: 12
J gene: TRBJ1-5
V gene: TRBV19

CDR3 protein: CASSLGTSRDADTQYF
CDR3 DNA: TGTGCCAGCAGCCTCGGGACTAGCAGGGACGCAGATACGCAGTATTTT
clone size: once
D gene: TRBD2
CDR3 length: 16
J gene: TRBJ2-3
V gene: TRBV5-4

CDR3 protein: CATSWLQGSVGNTIYF
CDR3 DNA: TGTGCCACCAGCTGGCTCCAGGGGTCGGTCGGAAACACCATATATTTT
clone size: NA
D gene: NA
CDR3 length: 16
J gene: TRBJ1-3
V gene: TRBV7-3

CDR3 protein: CSVEDVEAVRGTIYF
CDR3 DNA: TGCAGCGTTGAAGATGTGGAGGCGGTACGCGGCACCATATATTTT
clone size: NA
D gene: NA
CDR3 length: 15
J gene: TRBJ1-3
V gene: TRBV29-1

CDR3 protein: CASSRDRDYEQYF
CDR3 DNA: TGTGCCAGCAGTCGGGACAGGGATTACGAGCAGTACTTC
clone size: NA
D gene: TRBD1
CDR3 length: 13
J gene: TRBJ2-7
V gene: TRBV7-2

CDR3 protein: CSGGTGTDTQYF
CDR3 DNA: TGCAGCGGGGGGACAGGCACAGATACGCAGTATTTT
clone size: NA
D gene: TRBD1
CDR3 length: 12
J gene: TRBJ2-3
V gene: TRBV29-1

CDR3 protein: CASGEDRGHREQYF
CDR3 DNA: TGTGCCAGCGGGGAGGACAGGGGGCATCGGGAGCAGTACTTC
clone size: few
D gene: TRBD1
CDR3 length: 14
J gene: TRBJ2-7
V gene: TRBV28

CDR3 protein: CATSDSFLRGSSDNEQFF
CDR3 DNA: TGTGCCACCAGTGACTCCTTTCTCAGGGGCTCCTCCGACAATGAGCAGTTCTTC
clone size: once
D gene: NA
CDR3 length: 18
J gene: TRBJ2-1
V gene: TRBV24-1

CDR3 protein: CASSLIGTGSYEQYF
CDR3 DNA: TGTGCCAGCAGTTTAATTGGGACAGGGAGCTACGAGCAGTACTTC
clone size: NA
D gene: TRBD1
CDR3 length: 15
J gene: TRBJ2-7
V gene: TRBV28

CDR3 protein: CASSQDGGTSGRIAADTQYF
CDR3 DNA: TGCGCCAGCAGCCAAGACGGCGGGACTAGCGGGAGGATTGCTGCAGATACGCAGTATTTT
clone size: NA
D gene: TRBD2
CDR3 length: 20
J gene: TRBJ2-3
V gene: TRBV4-3

CDR3 protein: CASSYSAGGSSGELFF
CDR3 DNA: TGTGCCAGCAGTTACTCTGCAGGGGGCAGTTCCGGGGAGCTGTTTTTT
clone size: few
D gene: TRBD1
CDR3 length: 16
J gene: TRBJ2-2
V gene: TRBV6-5

CDR3 protein: CASSQELAAPAYNEQFF
CDR3 DNA: TGCGCCAGCAGCCAAGAATTAGCGGCCCCCGCCTACAATGAGCAGTTCTTC
clone size: NA
D gene: NA
CDR3 length: 17
J gene: TRBJ2-1
V gene: TRBV4-1

CDR3 protein: CASSQDTQGAGNTIYF
CDR3 DNA: TGCGCCAGCAGCCAAGATACCCAGGGGGCTGGAAACACCATATATTTT
clone size: few
D gene: TRBD1
CDR3 length: 16
J gene: TRBJ1-3
V gene: TRBV4-1

CDR3 protein: CASSYSGTGSTDTQYF
CDR3 DNA: TGTGCCAGCAGTTACTCCGGGACAGGGAGCACAGATACGCAGTATTTT
clone size: NA
D gene: TRBD1
CDR3 length: 16
J gene: TRBJ2-3
V gene: TRBV6-5

CDR3 protein: CASSLNPGAGELFF
CDR3 DNA: TGTGCCAGCAGCTTAAACCCAGGCGCCGGGGAGCTGTTTTTT
clone size: few
D gene: NA
CDR3 length: 14
J gene: TRBJ2-2
V gene: TRBV7-2

CDR3 protein: CATSDADRGSEQFF
CDR3 DNA: TGTGCCACCAGTGACGCTGACAGGGGGAGTGAGCAGTTCTTC
clone size: NA
D gene: TRBD1
CDR3 length: 14
J gene: TRBJ2-1
V gene: TRBV24-1

CDR3 protein: CASSSYGTGTSNEKLFF
CDR3 DNA: TGTGCCAGCAGTTCCTACGGGACAGGGACATCAAATGAAAAACTGTTTTTT
clone size: NA
D gene: TRBD1
CDR3 length: 17
J gene: TRBJ1-4
V gene: TRBV28

CDR3 protein: CASTRDRGLSPLHF
CDR3 DNA: TGCGCCAGCACCCGGGACAGGGGGCTTTCACCCCTCCACTTT
clone size: few
D gene: TRBD1
CDR3 length: 14
J gene: TRBJ1-6
V gene: TRBV5-1

CDR3 protein: CASSGTSGSDTGELFF
CDR3 DNA: TGTGCCAGCAGCGGGACTAGCGGGAGTGACACCGGGGAGCTGTTTTTT
clone size: NA
D gene: TRBD2
CDR3 length: 16
J gene: TRBJ2-2
V gene: TRBV9

CDR3 protein: CAISESSGSLGTEAFF
CDR3 DNA: TGTGCCATCAGTGAGTCCTCGGGGTCTCTGGGCACTGAAGCTTTCTTT
clone size: NA
D gene: NA
CDR3 length: 16
J gene: TRBJ1-1
V gene: TRBV10-3

CDR3 protein: CASSLDLTVNTEAFF
CDR3 DNA: TGTGCCAGCAGCTTGGACCTAACAGTGAACACTGAAGCTTTCTTT
clone size: few
D gene: NA
CDR3 length: 15
J gene: TRBJ1-1
V gene: TRBV5-4

CDR3 protein: CASSENGEETQYF
CDR3 DNA: TGTGCCAGCAGCGAAAATGGGGAGGAGACCCAGTACTTC
clone size: NA
D gene: NA
CDR3 length: 13
J gene: TRBJ2-5
V gene: TRBV5-5

CDR3 protein: CASGIGTSGYNEQFF
CDR3 DNA: TGTGCCAGCGGAATAGGGACTAGCGGTTACAATGAGCAGTTCTTC
clone size: NA
D gene: TRBD2
CDR3 length: 15
J gene: TRBJ2-1
V gene: TRBV6-5

CDR3 protein: CASSGWTEGQHGYTF
CDR3 DNA: TGTGCCAGCAGCGGATGGACAGAGGGGCAGCATGGCTACACCTTC
clone size: NA
D gene: NA
CDR3 length: 15
J gene: TRBJ1-2
V gene: TRBV5-8

CDR3 protein: CASSLEAGANQETQYF
CDR3 DNA: TGTGCCAGCAGCTTGGAAGCGGGAGCTAACCAAGAGACCCAGTACTTC
clone size: NA
D gene: TRBD2
CDR3 length: 16
J gene: TRBJ2-5
V gene: TRBV5-4

CDR3 protein: CASSPGTGYSPLHF
CDR3 DNA: TGTGCCAGCAGTCCCGGGACAGGCTATTCACCCCTCCACTTT
clone size: NA
D gene: TRBD1
CDR3 length: 14
J gene: TRBJ1-6
V gene: TRBV25-1

CDR3 protein: CASSSVLILVGNPGELFF
CDR3 DNA: TGTGCCAGCAGCTCAGTCCTTATACTAGTTGGCAACCCGGGGGAGCTGTTTTTT
clone size: NA
D gene: NA
CDR3 length: 18
J gene: TRBJ2-2
V gene: TRBV7-2

CDR3 protein: CASSFSGRGEKLFF
CDR3 DNA: TGTGCCAGCAGTTTTTCAGGGCGGGGAGAAAAACTGTTTTTT
clone size: NA
D gene: NA
CDR3 length: 14
J gene: TRBJ1-4
V gene: TRBV27

CDR3 protein: CASSLKRTGNVYEQYF
CDR3 DNA: TGTGCCAGCAGCTTGAAGCGGACAGGGAACGTCTACGAGCAGTACTTC
clone size: NA
D gene: TRBD1
CDR3 length: 16
J gene: TRBJ2-7
V gene: TRBV5-4

CDR3 protein: CASSSRWRLYEQYF
CDR3 DNA: TGTGCCAGCAGTTCGAGGTGGAGGTTATACGAGCAGTACTTC
clone size: NA
D gene: NA
CDR3 length: 14
J gene: TRBJ2-7
V gene: TRBV5-6

CDR3 protein: CASSVAGVGTQYF
CDR3 DNA: TGTGCCAGCAGCGTAGCGGGAGTGGGTACGCAGTATTTT
clone size: NA
D gene: NA
CDR3 length: 13
J gene: TRBJ2-3
V gene: TRBV9

CDR3 protein: CASSLGGPRAGELFF
CDR3 DNA: TGTGCCAGCAGTTTAGGAGGCCCAAGGGCCGGGGAGCTGTTTTTT
clone size: NA
D gene: NA
CDR3 length: 15
J gene: TRBJ2-2
V gene: TRBV27

CDR3 protein: CASSPPNGNEQFF
CDR3 DNA: TGTGCCAGCTCACCCCCCAACGGGAATGAGCAGTTCTTC
clone size: NA
D gene: NA
CDR3 length: 13
J gene: TRBJ2-1
V gene: TRBV18

CDR3 protein: CASSPGHQETQYF
CDR3 DNA: TGTGCCAGCAGTCCAGGGCACCAAGAGACCCAGTACTTC
clone size: few
D gene: NA
CDR3 length: 13
J gene: TRBJ2-5
V gene: TRBV7-3

CDR3 protein: CSAGLHEQYF
CDR3 DNA: TGCAGTGCTGGGCTTCACGAGCAGTACTTC
clone size: NA
D gene: NA
CDR3 length: 10
J gene: TRBJ2-7
V gene: TRBV20-1

CDR3 protein: CASSARTGSSYNEQFF
CDR3 DNA: TGTGCTAGCAGCGCCCGGACTGGCAGCTCCTACAATGAGCAGTTCTTC
clone size: NA
D gene: NA
CDR3 length: 16
J gene: TRBJ2-1
V gene: TRBV7-7

CDR3 protein: CASSGPQRGLANRWYGSYNEQFF
CDR3 DNA: TGTGCCAGCAGCGGCCCACAGCGGGGGCTAGCGAATCGGTGGTACGGCTCCTACAATGAGCAGTTCTTC
clone size: NA
D gene: TRBD2
CDR3 length: 23
J gene: TRBJ2-1
V gene: TRBV9

CDR3 protein: CASSQEWTSGPDTQYF
CDR3 DNA: TGTGCCAGCAGCCAAGAATGGACTAGCGGGCCAGATACGCAGTATTTT
clone size: NA
D gene: TRBD2
CDR3 length: 16
J gene: TRBJ2-3
V gene: TRBV4-2

CDR3 protein: CASSLGISVSVGELFF
CDR3 DNA: TGTGCCAGCAGCTTAGGTATTAGCGTGTCAGTGGGGGAGCTGTTTTTT
clone size: NA
D gene: NA
CDR3 length: 16
J gene: TRBJ2-2
V gene: TRBV7-2